Given below is one T cell receptor (beta chain) in context. What it recognizes is unknown. Reverse transcription used roughly 0.45 to 1 ug RNA and random hexamers. An immunoSEQ multiplex PCR generated amplified TCR beta CDR3 products spanning 54 Vbeta and 13 Jbeta. TCRdb ran MiXCR on the immunoSEQ multiplex PCR reads and lists one entry per CDR3 protein. The sample yields some 120,000 distinct CDR3 sequences, about 94% seen once. TCR beta was sequenced from blood CD8+ and CD4+ T cells. TEMRA cells underwent FACS enrichment and CD8+ and CD4+ T cells underwent negative isolation. The source of the sample is a study of CD8 T cells in Susac syndrome. Findings and limits, study-wide: Individuals included in the TCR sequencing and HLA analysis were acknowledged by the study to be relatively few in number.

The junction had 9 bases not matched to a gene; V was cut back by 4 bases and J by 6 bases. The germline V gene encodes CDR1 SGHDT and CDR2 YYEEEE. The CDR3 is made up of 15 amino acids. The gene calls are TRBV5-6 and TRBJ2-5; 10 bases are shared with TRBD1. The sequence derives from a human donor in good health. Sequencing was performed on CD4+ T cells from PBMCs. DNA of the CDR3: TGTGCCAGCAGCCGGGACAGGGGAGGTGTAAAGACCCAGTACTTC. It yields the protein CASSRDRGGVKTQYF.